The 8 T cell receptor beta chains below were found in one sample sequenced in a study of somatic mutations in T cells in chronic GVHD. Data came from immunoSEQ multiplex PCR; TCRdb stores just in-frame clones and leaves some out. The sample has around 13,000 clones, around 80% seen once. Material for sequencing was Vbeta20-negative CD4+ T cells from blood. The receptors stem from a male patient aged 45-60 years with chronic graft-versus-host disease. Some T cells may arise from the graft donor.

This chain links TRBV18 with TRBJ1-3; D unresolved. V lost 6 bases and J lost 0, with 18 bases in between. The CDR3 extends over 17 amino acids. Germline values: CDR1 KGHSH, CDR2 LQKENI. CDR3 DNA sequence: TGTGCCAGCTCCCTCCAATCGACATCTATCTCTGGAAACACCATATATTTT. This codes for CASSLQSTSISGNTIYF.

The chain has TRBV7-3 and TRBJ2-1; tentative D call: TRBD1 (6 bases). Germline CDR1 SGHTA, CDR2 FQGTGA. The CDR3 loop spans 11 amino acids. Trimming pared 4 bases from V and 10 bases from J, leaving 8 bases between. CDR3 sequence (DNA): TGTGCCAGCAGCTCCCAGGGGGAGCAGTTCTTC. Protein: CASSSQGEQFF.

A note on this clone: The sample has other DNA sequences that encode this CDR3 too. The V call is TRBV6-1, the J call TRBJ2-3; TRBD1 matches at 9 bases. V dropped 6 bases and J dropped 1; count of bases not matched to a gene: 5. This CDR3 is 15 amino acids long. Germline CDR1 and CDR2: MNHNS and SASEGT. DNA of the CDR3: TGTGCCAGCAGAGCCGGGACAGGGCGCACAGATACGCAGTATTTT. Amino acid sequence: CASRAGTGRTDTQYF.

The chain joins TRBV5-4 to TRBJ2-7; 12 positions match TRBD2. The CDR3 loop spans 15 amino acids. The germline CDR1 and CDR2 sequences are SGHNT and YYREEE (reference sequence). J was trimmed by 6 bases and V by 4 bases; bases with no gene match: 8. CDR3 bases: TGTGCCAGCAGCACCCGACTAGCGGGAGAATCCGAGCAGTACTTC. Amino acids: CASSTRLAGESEQYF.

The chain combines TRBV19 with TRBJ2-5; 9 nucleotides match TRBD2. The DNA end favors TRBJ2-7, so the J call may be wrong. The length of the CDR3 is 14 residues. Germline CDR1 is LNHDA and CDR2 is SQIVND (reference sequence). The CDR3 nucleotides are TGTGCCAGTAGTATCGCGGGAGGGCCCTACGAGCAGTACTTC. Its translation: CASSIAGGPYEQYF.

The rearrangement joins TRBV6-6 to TRBJ1-1, with a tentative D call TRBD1 (5 bases). Germline CDR1 reads MNHNY; CDR2 reads SVGAGI (reference sequence). This CDR3 has 13 amino acids. V lost 7 bases, J lost 5 bases, and 14 bases lay in between. This chain's CDR3 is CASTKPGTTEAFF. The CDR3 coding sequence is TGTGCCAGCACTAAACCAGGGACTACTGAAGCTTTCTTT.

The chain combines TRBV7-2 with TRBJ1-1, with 8 nucleotides matching TRBD1. The CDR3 covers 14 residues. Germline values: CDR1 SGHTA, CDR2 FQGNSA. V lost 3 bases, J lost 5 bases, and 5 bases stayed unmatched. The CDR3 nucleotides read TGTGCCAGCAGCTTCGGACAGGGCTATACTGAAGCTTTCTTT. This encodes CASSFGQGYTEAFF.

This clone was picked up a small number of times. The chain uses TRBV9 and TRBJ2-1; 7 bases align to TRBD1. The ends lost 0 bases at V and 3 bases at J; junction bases unmatched: 3. The CDR3 consists of 15 residues. Germline-derived CDR1 and CDR2 are SGDLS and YYNGEE. This CDR3 reads CASSVGGQYYNEQFF. Here the CDR3 DNA reads TGTGCCAGCAGCGTAGGGGGACAGTACTACAATGAGCAGTTCTTC.